This T cell receptor beta chain was obtained from a study of blood T cells in healthy people across ages. A word on this clonotype: The antigen is unknown.

This CDR3 contains 13 residues. The ends were cut back, 4 bases at V and 3 bases at J, with 12 bases in the middle. Germline-derived CDR1 and CDR2 are DFQATT and SNEGSKA (reference sequence). Next came a second PCR, run for about 6 to 11 cycles, which used a sample-barcoded 5' primer along with a J-beta primer mix. MiXCR, run by TCRdb on the 5' RACE reads, gives a single entry per CDR3 protein. The sample holds about 930,000 distinct CDR3 sequences, 25% to 30% seen once. The study, taken as a whole, reports: Naive T cell percentage showed a strong correlation with TCR beta diversity.

This same sample was also taken into another study, of T cells of mothers and their children. This second study says: The effect of thymic selection on TCR recombination output is similar between related and unrelated pairs.

The rearrangement links TRBV20-1 to TRBJ1-2; D is possibly TRBD1 (5 bases). The receptor was derived from a woman in her forties in good health. Sequencing was carried out using blood. For the CDR3, the DNA is TGCAGTGCTAATGACAGTTGGGACTATGGCTACACCTTC. The encoded protein is CSANDSWDYGYTF.